The next 27 T cell receptor beta chains were all read from a single sample in a study of T cell changes during pregnancy in multiple sclerosis. Generated by immunoSEQ multiplex PCR, the TCRdb table keeps only in-frame clones and is missing some. The data contain approximately 44,000 clones, about nine tenths of them seen just once; the ten biggest clones take up approximately 0.7%. The source material was CD4+ T cells from peripheral blood mononuclear cells, sampled before pregnancy. Receptors originate from a female donor with multiple sclerosis, enrolled in a pregnancy study.

This clone was observed a handful of times. The J gene is TRBJ1-1, the V gene TRBV30, with TRBD1 matching 7 bases. The J segment lost 5 bases and the V segment lost 6 bases, leaving 12 bases of the junction unmatched. The germline V gene has CDR1 GTSNPN and CDR2 SVGIG (reference sequence). The CDR3 totals 14 residues. CDR3: CACHPRQGGTEAFF. Written as DNA, the CDR3 is TGTGCCTGTCATCCCCGCCAGGGGGGAACTGAAGCTTTCTTT. Supplemented by reference TRBV30 and TRBJ1-1, the full variable domain reads SQTIHQWPATLVQPVGSPLSLECTVEGTSNPNLYWYRQAAGRGLQLLFYSVGIGQISSEVPQNLSASRPQDRQFILSSKKLLLSDSGFYLCACHPRQGGTEAFFGQGTRLTVV.

CDR3 nucleotides: TGTGCCAGCAGCTTATTACAGGGGAAGTTGGATGGCTACACCTTC. It translates to CASSLLQGKLDGYTF. The genes are TRBV5-6 and TRBJ1-2; 7 bases are a match to TRBD1. The CDR3 is 15 amino acids. Germline CDR1 is SGHDT and CDR2 is YYEEEE. V trimming: 2 bases; J trimming: 6 bases; junction bases outside the gene matches: 10.

The J gene is TRBJ1-6, the V gene TRBV7-9, with 8 bases matching TRBD1. V dropped 5 bases and J dropped 12; count of bases not matched to a gene: 6. The germline CDR1 and CDR2 sequences are SEHNR and FQNEAQ (reference sequence). This CDR3 region has 13 residues. CDR3 nucleotide sequence: TGTGCCAGCAGCGAGGACAGGGTCGGACCCCTCCACTTT. Residues: CASSEDRVGPLHF. Together with reference TRBV7-9 and TRBJ1-6, the CDR3 gives the full variable domain: DTGVSQNPRHKITKRGQNVTFRCDPISEHNRLYWYRQTLGQGPEFLTYFQNEAQLEKSRLLSDRFSAERPKGSFSTLEIQRTEQGDSAMYLCASSEDRVGPLHFGNGTRLTVT.

The chain employs TRBV6-1 and TRBJ1-5; 7 positions match TRBD1. The CDR3 is 18 amino acids. Trimming cost V 0 bases and J 7 bases; bases outside gene matches: 15. CDR1 and CDR2 from the germline V gene are MNHNS and SASEGT. The CDR3 is CASSEAGSGQSFGQPQHF. In DNA form, the CDR3 reads TGTGCCAGCAGTGAAGCTGGGTCGGGACAGTCTTTTGGACAGCCCCAGCATTTT.

The chain is built from TRBV5-4 and TRBJ2-1, with a possible D match to TRBD2 (6 bases). Trimming took off 3 bases at V and 8 bases at J, with 12 bases between the two ends. Germline assignment: CDR1 SGHNT and CDR2 YYREEE (reference sequence). The CDR3 runs 13 residues. The CDR3 sequence is CASSWRDSDEQFF. The CDR3 DNA reads as TGTGCCAGCAGCTGGCGGGATAGCGATGAGCAGTTCTTC.

As regards this clone: The junction shows a germline mismatch at one end, possibly a read error. Other DNA sequences in this sample translate to the same CDR3. This rearrangement joins TRBV11-1 to TRBJ2-7; 10 nucleotides line up with TRBD2. The CDR3 length is 15 residues. Germline V gives CDR1 SGHAT, CDR2 FQDESV (reference sequence). The CDR3: CASSSGLAASYEQYF. The CDR3 DNA sequence: TGTGCCAGCAGCTCTGGACTAGCGGCGTCCTACGAGCAATACTTC.

Note on this clone: Additional DNA sequences in this sample encode the identical CDR3. V and J are TRBV9 and TRBJ2-1; TRBD2 matches 7 bases. Germline-derived CDR1 and CDR2 are SGDLS and YYNGEE. The CDR3 runs 16 residues. Germline trimming cut 0 bases from V and 0 bases from J; bases unmatched to any gene: 3. CDR3 sequence (DNA): TGTGCCAGCAGCGTAGACGGCGGGGGCTCCTACAATGAGCAGTTCTTC. This gives the protein CASSVDGGGSYNEQFF. Drawing the rest from reference TRBV9 and TRBJ2-1, the complete variable domain is DSGVTQTPKHLITATGQRVTLRCSPRSGDLSVYWYQQSLDQGLQFLIQYYNGEERAKGNILERFSAQQFPDLHSELNLSSLELGDSALYFCASSVDGGGSYNEQFFGPGTRLTVL.

The chain uses TRBV27 and TRBJ2-5, with D hard to call. The CDR3 runs to 13 residues. V was cut by 6 bases and J by 0 bases, with 8 bases left in between. Germline V CDR1 and CDR2: MNHEY, SMNVEV (reference sequence). The CDR3 is CASSRVYQETQYF. The DNA for the CDR3 is TGTGCCAGCAGCCGCGTGTACCAAGAGACCCAGTACTTC.

V is TRBV15 and J is TRBJ2-5, with D maybe TRBD1 (6 bases). Germline CDR1 is LNHNV and CDR2 is YYDKDF (reference sequence). V dropped 5 bases and J dropped 5 bases, with 12 bases sitting between them. This CDR3 has 13 amino acids. CDR3: CATSVRGWETQYF. CDR3 in DNA: TGTGCCACCAGCGTCAGGGGTTGGGAGACCCAGTACTTC.

This sequence joins TRBV2 and TRBJ2-2; 9 bases match TRBD1. J lost 7 bases, V lost 6 bases, and 6 bases had no gene match. This CDR3 is built from 14 residues. Per germline, CDR1 SNHLY and CDR2 FYNNEI. CDR3 sequence reads: CASRRGQGGGELFF. The CDR3 nucleotides are TGTGCCAGCAGAAGGGGACAGGGAGGCGGGGAGCTGTTTTTT.

For the CDR3, the DNA is TGTGCCAGCTCACACACCCAGTGGGGCCATACTAACTATGGCTACACCTTC. Translated, it gives CASSHTQWGHTNYGYTF. V is TRBV18 and J is TRBJ1-2; D is possibly TRBD1 (5 bases). V lost 4 bases to trimming and J lost 0 bases, with 18 bases between them. Germline loops: CDR1 KGHSH, CDR2 LQKENI. The CDR3 is 17 residues long.

The chain couples TRBV18 to TRBJ2-3; 13 bases line up with TRBD2. V shed 4 bases and J 10 bases; nucleotides not matched to a gene: 5. The CDR3 contains 14 residues. In germline, CDR1 is KGHSH, CDR2 LQKENI. This chain's CDR3 is CASSLTSGGAAQYF. The CDR3 DNA follows: TGTGCCAGCTCACTAACTAGCGGGGGGGCCGCGCAGTATTTT.

The chain is built from TRBV14 and TRBJ1-1, with D unclear. This CDR3 comprises 14 residues. The germline V gene has CDR1 SGHDN and CDR2 FVKESK. V lost 3 bases and J lost 6, with 14 bases in between. CDR3 coding DNA: TGTGCCAGCAGCCAGAGGACGGGGAAGTCTGAAGCTTTCTTT. It specifies CASSQRTGKSEAFF.

The V and J genes are TRBV4-3 and TRBJ2-3; 9 bases map to TRBD1. The J segment lost 4 bases and the V segment lost 1 base, leaving 3 bases of the junction unmatched. The CDR3 is 15 residues long. CDR1 and CDR2 from the germline V gene are LGHNA and YSLEER. The CDR3 is CASSQVDRGADTQYF. The CDR3 DNA is TGCGCCAGCAGCCAAGTCGACAGGGGGGCAGATACGCAGTATTTT.

The chain uses TRBV21-1 and TRBJ1-5; TRBD1 reflects the table's D call only, with no check against the DNA. TRBV21-1 is shown as a pseudogene. This CDR3 contains 19 residues. The CDR3 DNA follows: TGTGCCAGCAGCCTACGTCCCGGGACAGGGACATTTTGGAATCAGCCCCAGCATTTT. This codes for CASSLRPGTGTFWNQPQHF.

This clone was detected only once. V and J are TRBV7-2 and TRBJ2-1; D is perhaps TRBD2 (6 bases). Deletions cut 1 base from V and 10 bases from J, with 17 bases between. The CDR3 has 15 amino acids. Germline V gene sequence: CDR1 SGHTA, CDR2 FQGNSA. The DNA for the CDR3 is TGTGCCAGCAGCTTAGTTCAGGGAGGTTTTGGGGAGCAGTTCTTC. Translating gives CASSLVQGGFGEQFF. The entire variable domain, with the rest obtained from reference TRBV7-2 and TRBJ2-1, is as follows: GAGVSQSPSNKVTEKGKDVELRCDPISGHTALYWYRQSLGQGLEFLIYFQGNSAPDKSGLPSDRFSAERTGGSVSTLTIQRTQQEDSAVYLCASSLVQGGFGEQFFGPGTRLTVL.

The chain links TRBV5-1 to TRBJ1-3; tentative D call: TRBD1 (6 bases). The CDR3 is 15 residues long. V was shortened by 3 bases and J by 1 base, with 11 bases between the two germline ends. In germline, CDR1 is SGHRS, CDR2 YFSETQ. The CDR3 spells CASSSRGGSGNTIYF. As DNA, the CDR3 is TGCGCCAGCAGCTCAAGGGGGGGTTCTGGAAACACCATATATTTT.

Here the CDR3 reads CASSPQIPNTEAFF. The CDR3 nucleotides read TGTGCCAGCTCCCCACAGATCCCGAACACTGAAGCTTTCTTT. The chain couples TRBV6-5 to TRBJ1-1, with D hard to call. This CDR3 has 14 amino acids. Germline V CDR1 and CDR2: MNHEY, SVGAGI. V lost 8 bases and J 1 base, leaving 14 bases between the germline ends.

V usage is TRBV19 and J usage is TRBJ1-5; 8 positions agree with TRBD1. The length of the CDR3 is 13 residues. J was trimmed by 6 bases and V by 7 bases; bases with no gene match: 5. Germline V gives CDR1 LNHDA, CDR2 SQIVND (reference sequence). The CDR3: CASTTTGGQPQHF. The DNA of the CDR3 is TGTGCCAGTACCACCACAGGGGGTCAGCCCCAGCATTTT. Together with reference TRBV19 and TRBJ1-5, the CDR3 gives the full variable domain: DGGITQSPKYLFRKEGQNVTLSCEQNLNHDAMYWYRQDPGQGLRLIYYSQIVNDFQKGDIAEGYSVSREKKESFPLTVTSAQKNPTAFYLCASTTTGGQPQHFGDGTRLSIL.

This chain uses TRBV5-1 with TRBJ2-4; D remains ambiguous. Per germline, CDR1 SGHRS and CDR2 YFSETQ. The CDR3 totals 16 residues. V was clipped by 0 bases and J by 6 bases, with 16 bases between them. The CDR3 here is CASSLVIGQTLNIQYF. The CDR3 DNA reads TGCGCCAGCAGCTTGGTAATTGGCCAGACTTTAAACATTCAGTACTTC.

J is TRBJ1-3 and V is TRBV2; TRBD1 matches at 7 bases. Looked up from germline, CDR1 is SNHLY and CDR2 is FYNNEI. Trimming at V came to 7 bases and at J to 7 bases, leaving 16 bases not matched to a gene. This CDR3 is 16 amino acids long. The CDR3 DNA is TGTGCCAGCACTGCCGAGGCAAGGACAGGCCTGAACACCATATATTTT. This encodes CASTAEARTGLNTIYF. Full variable domain (outside the CDR3, taken from reference TRBV2 and TRBJ1-3): EPEVTQTPSHQVTQMGQEVILRCVPISNHLYFYWYRQILGQKVEFLVSFYNNEISEKSEIFDDQFSVERPDGSNFTLKIRSTKLEDSAMYFCASTAEARTGLNTIYFGEGSWLTVV.

The V gene is TRBV7-3, the J gene TRBJ2-1, with 10 bases identical to TRBD1. CDR1 and CDR2 from the germline V gene are SGHTA and FQGTGA. This CDR3 comprises 15 residues. The junction had 5 bases not matched to a gene; V was cut back by 6 bases and J by 3 bases. The CDR3: CASRRGQGSYNEQFF. DNA for the CDR3: TGTGCCAGCAGGAGGGGACAGGGGAGCTACAATGAGCAGTTCTTC.

The rearrangement links TRBV30 to TRBJ2-1; 7 positions agree with TRBD1. Unmatched junction bases numbered 8, after V lost 2 bases and J lost 7 bases. The CDR3 length is 14 residues. Germline lookup yields CDR1 GTSNPN and CDR2 SVGIG (reference sequence). This CDR3 is CAWSLHRGKNEQFF. The CDR3 coding sequence is TGTGCCTGGAGTCTCCACAGGGGAAAGAATGAGCAGTTCTTC. The variable domain in full, completed from reference TRBV30 and TRBJ2-1, reads SQTIHQWPATLVQPVGSPLSLECTVEGTSNPNLYWYRQAAGRGLQLLFYSVGIGQISSEVPQNLSASRPQDRQFILSSKKLLLSDSGFYLCAWSLHRGKNEQFFGPGTRLTVL.

This chain links TRBV5-1 with TRBJ2-3; 9 bases are shared with TRBD2. The CDR3 spans 16 residues. Unmatched junction bases numbered 4, after V lost 0 bases and J lost 2 bases. CDR1 is SGHRS, CDR2 YFSETQ, per germline. CDR3 residues: CASSLVAGGTTDTQYF. DNA of the CDR3: TGCGCCAGCAGCTTGGTGGCGGGGGGGACCACAGATACGCAGTATTTT.

The chain recombines TRBV5-1 with TRBJ2-7; 7 bases map to TRBD1. After removal of 5 bases from V and 2 bases from J, the junction contained 13 bases not matched to a gene. This CDR3 spans 16 amino acids. CDR1 and CDR2 (germline): SGHRS, YFSETQ. CDR3 nucleotide sequence: TGCGCCAGCAGGTGGGATCCCATGACAGGGCCCTACGAGCAGTACTTC. Translated: CASRWDPMTGPYEQYF.

The gene calls are TRBV7-2 and TRBJ2-7; TRBD1 agrees at 7 bases. J gave up 4 bases and V 7 bases, and 13 bases lay outside the gene matches. CDR1 is SGHTA, CDR2 FQGNSA, per germline. CDR3 length: 15 residues. The CDR3: CASTELQGWFYEQYF. The CDR3 bases are TGTGCCAGCACCGAACTACAGGGGTGGTTTTACGAGCAGTACTTC. Filled out from reference TRBV7-2 and TRBJ2-7, the complete variable domain reads GAGVSQSPSNKVTEKGKDVELRCDPISGHTALYWYRQSLGQGLEFLIYFQGNSAPDKSGLPSDRFSAERTGGSVSTLTIQRTQQEDSAVYLCASTELQGWFYEQYFGPGTRLTVT.

This sequence joins TRBV2 and TRBJ1-6, with 8 bases identical to TRBD1. The V gene's germline CDR1 is SNHLY and CDR2 FYNNEI. This CDR3 contains 16 residues. The J segment lost 9 bases and the V segment lost 4 bases, leaving 11 bases of the junction unmatched. This CDR3 reads CASSGFLTGGGSPLHF. CDR3 coding DNA: TGTGCCAGCAGTGGCTTCCTCACAGGGGGAGGTTCACCCCTCCACTTT.